Below, one TCR beta chain is given with its context. Germline V gene data show CDR1 as SQVTM and CDR2 as ANQGSEA. Germline trimming cut 6 bases from V and 0 bases from J; bases unmatched to any gene: 15. This CDR3 region has 17 residues. The data stem from a study of glioma-infiltrating T cells after dendritic cell vaccination. TCRdb keeps only in-frame clones here, not all; method: immunoSEQ multiplex PCR. The sample holds about 87,000 clones, roughly 89% seen once. PBMC were collected before vaccination, two weeks after the third vaccination, and at progression. The material was blood, obtained before dendritic cell vaccination. The chain combines TRBV29-1 with TRBJ2-7, with 9 bases lining up with TRBD1. The clonotype originates from a human donor with glioblastoma. The CDR3, as DNA: TGCAGCGTCGCGGTCCCGGGACAGGGAACAAGCTCCTACGAGCAGTACTTC. The encoded protein is CSVAVPGQGTSSYEQYF.